One and the same sample provided the 2 T cell receptor beta chains below, sequenced in a study of CD8+CD57+ T cells in acquired aplastic anemia. The TCR beta profiling, which covered VDJ combination and CDR3 sequence, was carried out using genomic DNA as the template. TCRdb called the reads again in MiXCR, with one record for every CDR3 protein. In the table there are about 180,000 distinct CDR3 sequences, 45% to 50% of which are singletons. What was sequenced was sorted CD4+, CD8+, or CD8+CD57+ T cells (not recorded which) from PBMCs. The origin of the receptors is a human donor in good health.

The chain links TRBV7-9 to TRBJ2-7; D is undetermined. Germline-derived CDR1 and CDR2 are SEHNR and FQNEAQ (reference sequence). Between the trimmed V and J ends, which lost 5 bases and 2 bases, there was a span of 10 bases. The CDR3 length is 13 residues. CDR3 in DNA: TGTGCCAGCAGCAAAATAGCACCCTACGAGCAGTACTTC. It is translated as CASSKIAPYEQYF.

The chain combines TRBV25-1 with TRBJ1-1, with 8 bases matching TRBD1. The CDR3 spans 14 residues. V shed 7 bases, J shed 0 bases, and the junction held 4 bases outside the gene matches. Looked up from germline, CDR1 is MGHDK and CDR2 is SYGVNS. The CDR3 DNA reads as TGTGCCAGCACCGCGACAGGGGTGAACACTGAAGCTTTCTTT. Its translation: CASTATGVNTEAFF.